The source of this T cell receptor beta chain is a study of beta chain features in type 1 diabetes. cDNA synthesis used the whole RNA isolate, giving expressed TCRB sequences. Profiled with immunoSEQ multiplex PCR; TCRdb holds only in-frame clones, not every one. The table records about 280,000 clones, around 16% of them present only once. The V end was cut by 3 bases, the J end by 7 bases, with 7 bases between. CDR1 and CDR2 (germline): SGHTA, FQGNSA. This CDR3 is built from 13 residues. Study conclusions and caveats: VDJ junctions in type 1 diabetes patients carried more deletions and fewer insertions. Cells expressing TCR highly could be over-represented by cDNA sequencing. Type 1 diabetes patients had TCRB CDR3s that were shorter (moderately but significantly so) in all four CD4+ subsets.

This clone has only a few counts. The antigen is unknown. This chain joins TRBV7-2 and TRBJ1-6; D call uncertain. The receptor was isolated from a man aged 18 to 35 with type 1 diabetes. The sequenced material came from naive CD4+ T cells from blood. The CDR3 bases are TGTGCCAGCAGCTTTAGCGACAATTCACCCCTCCACTTT. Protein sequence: CASSFSDNSPLHF. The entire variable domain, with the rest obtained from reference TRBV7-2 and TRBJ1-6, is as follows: GAGVSQSPSNKVTEKGKDVELRCDPISGHTALYWYRQSLGQGLEFLIYFQGNSAPDKSGLPSDRFSAERTGGSVSTLTIQRTQQEDSAVYLCASSFSDNSPLHFGNGTRLTVT.